This T cell receptor beta chain came from a study of blood T cell repertoires in COVID-19. In the study overall: PBMCs, B-cell-depleted T cells, or T cells provided the cDNA or gDNA that made up the material.

As processed by the authors: Quantification of nucleated cells was approximated via reference gene primer amplification. Method: immunoSEQ multiplex PCR; TCRdb's copy keeps in-frame clones and lacks some. V, J and clone size reflect that table, while D and trimming were determined from the DNA. Of approximately 220,000 clones in the sample, roughly 85% were seen once. The CDR3 is 15 amino acids. Trimming pared 0 bases from V and 1 base from J, leaving 9 bases between. Germline V lookup: CDR1 LNHDA, CDR2 SQIVND (reference sequence). Participants, 18 to 89 years old, spanned fewer than 25 US areas. Cohort assignment relied on participant-reported clinical history.

This chain uses TRBV19 with TRBJ1-1, with a tentative D call TRBD1 (5 bases). The sequencing sample was made of PBMCs or T cells enriched from blood (not recorded which). This receptor was taken from a middle-aged woman who had been exposed to COVID-19. CDR3 nucleotide sequence: TGTGCCAGTAGTATAGACCCAGGGCAGAACACTGAAGCTTTCTTT. Translating gives CASSIDPGQNTEAFF.